The 23 T cell receptor beta chains below all came from one sample that was sequenced in a study of cytomegalovirus exposure and HLA in healthy donors. The study ran its PCR with 60 Vbeta and 13 Jbeta primers. The table came from immunoSEQ multiplex PCR; TCRdb's copy has only in-frame clones and leaves some out. The sample gives fewer than 200,000 clones, roughly 70% of which show up once; about 1.4% is in the top ten. Sequenced input: PBMCs. The receptors were gathered from a girl between 10 and 17 years old in good health and CMV-seronegative.

The V gene is TRBV2, the J gene TRBJ1-2; the D is unclear. CDR1 SNHLY and CDR2 FYNNEI come from the germline V gene. This CDR3 is built from 12 residues. The germline V and J ends were trimmed by 4 bases and 2 bases, with 5 bases remaining between them. The CDR3 sequence: CASSGENYGYTF. The CDR3 DNA reads TGTGCCAGCAGTGGGGAGAACTATGGCTACACCTTC.

The gene calls are TRBV5-1 and TRBJ2-7; TRBD1 agrees at 7 bases. Germline V gives CDR1 SGHRS, CDR2 YFSETQ. CDR3 size: 17 residues. V trimming: 6 bases; J trimming: 1 base; junction bases outside the gene matches: 16. In DNA, the CDR3 is TGCGCCAGCACTGAAGGAACGGGACAGTTTGGATCCTACGAGCAGTACTTC. Translated, it gives CASTEGTGQFGSYEQYF.

This chain uses TRBV10-1 with TRBJ2-5; 10 positions agree with TRBD2. The germline CDR1 and CDR2 sequences are WNHNN and SYGVQD (reference sequence). The CDR3 loop spans 14 amino acids. Trimming took 3 bases from V and 5 from J; bases not matched to a gene: 3. The CDR3 loop reads CASSDSGGAETQYF. Here the CDR3 DNA reads TGCGCCAGCAGTGACAGCGGGGGGGCCGAGACCCAGTACTTC.

This chain connects TRBV5-1 to TRBJ1-4; D is undetermined. V was trimmed by 6 bases and J by 4 bases, leaving 10 bases between them. This CDR3 is built from 13 residues. Germline-derived CDR1 and CDR2 are SGHRS and YFSETQ. The CDR3 reads CASKMADNEKLFF. CDR3 in DNA: TGCGCCAGCAAAATGGCAGATAATGAAAAACTGTTTTTT.

The rearrangement links TRBV27 to TRBJ2-7; 7 positions agree with TRBD2. V dropped 6 bases and J dropped 5; count of bases not matched to a gene: 16. The CDR3 is 16 residues long. CDR1 and CDR2 (germline): MNHEY, SMNVEV (reference sequence). The CDR3 here is CASRRPGAQGLNEQYF. CDR3 DNA: TGTGCCAGCAGACGCCCGGGTGCCCAGGGACTAAACGAGCAGTACTTC.

The chain has TRBV6-1 and TRBJ2-3; 7 nucleotides align to TRBD2. The CDR3 covers 13 residues. Germline V gene sequence: CDR1 MNHNS, CDR2 SASEGT. J lost 7 bases, V lost 7 bases, and 8 bases had no gene match. The CDR3 bases are TGTGCCAGCACCGAAATGGGGGGGAATACGCAGTATTTT. Translating it yields CASTEMGGNTQYF.

The chain combines TRBV19 with TRBJ1-3, with unresolved D. Per the germline V gene, CDR1 is LNHDA and CDR2 is SQIVND (reference sequence). V was pared by 0 bases and J by 3 bases, with 6 bases between. The CDR3 is 14 amino acids. This chain's CDR3 is CASSIEDIGNTIYF. The CDR3 DNA follows: TGTGCCAGTAGTATAGAAGACATTGGAAACACCATATATTTT. Filled out from reference TRBV19 and TRBJ1-3, the complete variable domain reads DGGITQSPKYLFRKEGQNVTLSCEQNLNHDAMYWYRQDPGQGLRLIYYSQIVNDFQKGDIAEGYSVSREKKESFPLTVTSAQKNPTAFYLCASSIEDIGNTIYFGEGSWLTVV.

The rearrangement joins TRBV7-7 to TRBJ2-1; 13 bases line up with TRBD2. V shed 5 bases and J 7 bases; nucleotides not matched to a gene: 5. The V gene's germline CDR1 is SSHAT and CDR2 FNYEAQ (reference sequence). The CDR3 runs 15 residues. This CDR3 reads CASSQTSGGKNEQFF. The DNA for the CDR3 is TGTGCCAGCAGCCAGACTAGCGGGGGGAAAAATGAGCAGTTCTTC.

This clone has only a few counts. The genes are TRBV2 and TRBJ1-5; 7 nucleotides agree with TRBD1. V lost 4 bases, J lost 1 base, and 1 base stayed unmatched. This CDR3 region has 14 residues. From germline, CDR1 is SNHLY and CDR2 FYNNEI. CDR3: CASSGQGSNQPQHF. As DNA, the CDR3 is TGTGCCAGCAGTGGACAGGGAAGCAATCAGCCCCAGCATTTT.

The rearrangement joins TRBV2 to TRBJ2-5; unclear D gene. There are 13 residues in the CDR3. The V and J ends lost 0 bases and 5 bases respectively, with 7 bases between them. Germline CDR1 is SNHLY and CDR2 is FYNNEI. In DNA form, the CDR3 reads TGTGCCAGCAGTGAAGCGCTTCAGGAGACCCAGTACTTC. Translated, it gives CASSEALQETQYF.

The V and J genes are TRBV5-1 and TRBJ2-3; 11 nucleotides line up with TRBD2. The V gene end was trimmed by 4 bases and the J gene end by 2 bases; junction bases not matched to a gene: 9. The germline CDR1 and CDR2 sequences are SGHRS and YFSETQ. This CDR3 is 17 amino acids long. In DNA, the CDR3 is TGCGCCAGCAGCGAATCGACTAGCGGGGTAGCCACAGATACGCAGTATTTT. It specifies CASSESTSGVATDTQYF.

This clone was detected a few times. The chain couples TRBV5-1 to TRBJ2-2; TRBD1 matches 8 bases. Looked up from germline, CDR1 is SGHRS and CDR2 is YFSETQ. V gave up 2 bases and J gave up 3 bases; unmatched junction bases: 3. The CDR3 has 15 amino acids. The CDR3 DNA is TGCGCCAGCAGCTTAAGGACAGGGTACACCGGGGAGCTGTTTTTT. Translation: CASSLRTGYTGELFF.

The V gene is TRBV29-1, the J gene TRBJ1-2; TRBD1 might be the D (6 bases). Trimming took 7 bases from V and 6 from J, leaving 12 bases between them. Germline CDR1 and CDR2: SQVTM and ANQGSEA. This CDR3 contains 11 residues. This chain's CDR3 is CSDRGGDGYTF. DNA for the CDR3: TGCAGCGATAGAGGGGGGGATGGCTACACCTTC.

Regarding this clone: One end of the junction fails to match germline, which may point to a read error. This chain joins TRBV9 and TRBJ1-3; 12 positions match TRBD1. This CDR3 comprises 14 residues. CDR1 and CDR2 from the germline V gene are SGDLS and YYNGEE. CDR3 loop: CASSEGDRGHLPDF. Written as DNA, the CDR3 is TGTGCCAGCAGCGAAGGGGACAGGGGGCATTTGCCTGATTTT. Full variable domain (rest looked up from reference TRBV9 and TRBJ1-3): DSGVTQTPKHLITATGQRVTLRCSPRSGDLSVYWYQQSLDQGLQFLIQYYNGEERAKGNILERFSAQQFPDLHSELNLSSLELGDSALYFCASSEGDRGHLPDFGEGSWLTVV.

The chain links TRBV11-2 to TRBJ2-1; 8 bases are a match to TRBD1. V lost 5 bases and J lost 5; bases outside the gene matches: 5. CDR3 length: 14 amino acids. The germline V gene has CDR1 SGHAT and CDR2 FQNNGV. Written as DNA, the CDR3 is TGTGCCAGCAGCGCGACGACAGGGGACAATGAGCAGTTCTTC. This gives the protein CASSATTGDNEQFF.

The table lists this clone with a few counts. The chain carries TRBV2 and TRBJ1-1, with D tentatively TRBD1 (6 bases). Germline-derived CDR1 and CDR2 are SNHLY and FYNNEI. The CDR3 loop spans 14 amino acids. V was clipped by 6 bases and J by 4 bases, with 15 bases between them. CDR3 bases: TGTGCCAGCAGGCAGGGGTCGGGGGGCACTGAAGCTTTCTTT. Its protein product is CASRQGSGGTEAFF.

The chain combines TRBV11-1 with TRBJ1-1; the match to TRBD1 covers 8 bases. CDR1 SGHAT and CDR2 FQDESV come from the germline V gene (reference sequence). Trimming cost V 5 bases and J 6 bases; bases outside gene matches: 8. This CDR3 is 14 amino acids long. The CDR3 DNA follows: TGTGCCAGCAGCCCTAGGGACAGGATTGCTGAAGCTTTCTTT. Encoded protein: CASSPRDRIAEAFF. Looking up the rest from reference TRBV11-1 and TRBJ1-1 gives the full variable domain: EAEVAQSPRYKITEKSQAVAFWCDPISGHATLYWYRQILGQGPELLVQFQDESVVDDSQLPKDRFSAERLKGVDSTLKIQPAELGDSAMYLCASSPRDRIAEAFFGQGTRLTVV.

This clone occurred once. The CDR3 DNA is TGTGCCAGTCTCCCCGGGACTAGTAACTACGAGCAGTACTTC. Protein sequence: CASLPGTSNYEQYF. This sequence joins TRBV2 and TRBJ2-7; TRBD2 matches 8 bases. The J segment lost 3 bases and the V segment lost 9 bases, leaving 10 bases of the junction unmatched. The CDR3 runs to 14 residues. The germline gives CDR1 SNHLY, CDR2 FYNNEI.

The chain uses TRBV29-1 and TRBJ1-2, with 8 bases aligning to TRBD1. Trimming cost V 5 bases and J 4 bases; bases outside gene matches: 3. The CDR3 has 12 residues. CDR1 is SQVTM, CDR2 ANQGSEA, per germline. The CDR3 loop reads CSVRDRRYGYTF. CDR3 in DNA: TGCAGCGTTCGGGACAGGCGCTATGGCTACACCTTC.

V gene TRBV19 combines with J gene TRBJ2-7; 9 nucleotides line up with TRBD1. With V trimmed by 3 bases and J by 4 bases, 10 bases remained unmatched. CDR1 and CDR2 (germline): LNHDA, SQIVND (reference sequence). The CDR3 is 16 residues long. The CDR3 bases are TGTGCCAGTAGTATTGGAGTTCGGGACAGGGTATACGAGCAGTACTTC. It codes for CASSIGVRDRVYEQYF.

This clone was observed a single time. The J gene is TRBJ2-7, the V gene TRBV4-2; 7 bases are shared with TRBD1. Germline lookup yields CDR1 LGHNA and CDR2 YNFKEQ. The CDR3 has 15 amino acids. V dropped 1 base and J dropped 1; count of bases not matched to a gene: 4. The CDR3 region is CASSQATGESYEQYF. The CDR3, as DNA: TGTGCCAGCAGCCAAGCAACAGGGGAGTCCTACGAGCAGTACTTC.

This clone came up once. The rearrangement links TRBV4-1 to TRBJ2-7; 7 nucleotides agree with TRBD1. The CDR3 has 16 amino acids. V was pared by 0 bases and J by 3 bases, with 8 bases of the junction left unmatched. CDR1 and CDR2 from the germline V gene are MGHRA and YSYEKL. The CDR3: CASSQDHTGASYEQYF. The DNA for the CDR3 is TGCGCCAGCAGCCAAGATCATACAGGGGCAAGCTACGAGCAGTACTTC.

The V call is TRBV9, the J call TRBJ1-1; TRBD1 aligns across 12 bases. The CDR3 spans 16 residues. From germline, CDR1 is SGDLS and CDR2 YYNGEE. V shed 3 bases, J shed 1 base, and the junction held 4 bases outside the gene matches. CDR3 bases: TGTGCCAGCAGCGCCGGGACAGGGGGCTGGAACACTGAAGCTTTCTTT. This encodes CASSAGTGGWNTEAFF.